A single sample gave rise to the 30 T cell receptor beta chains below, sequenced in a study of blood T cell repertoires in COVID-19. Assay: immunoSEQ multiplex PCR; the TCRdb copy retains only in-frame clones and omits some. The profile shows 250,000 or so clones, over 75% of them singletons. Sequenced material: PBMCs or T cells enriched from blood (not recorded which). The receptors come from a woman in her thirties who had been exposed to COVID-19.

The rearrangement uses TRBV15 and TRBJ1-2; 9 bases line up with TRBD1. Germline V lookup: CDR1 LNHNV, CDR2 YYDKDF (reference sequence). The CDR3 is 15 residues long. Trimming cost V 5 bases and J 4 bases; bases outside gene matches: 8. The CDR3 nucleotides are TGTGCCACCAGCCCACAGGGGGCGCGTGGCTATGGCTACACCTTC. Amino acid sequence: CATSPQGARGYGYTF.

For the CDR3, the DNA is TGTGCCAGCAGCCGGACTAGCGGGATATACAATGAGCAGTTCTTC. Protein sequence: CASSRTSGIYNEQFF. The rearrangement uses TRBV7-2 and TRBJ2-1; 12 positions match TRBD2. The CDR3 has 15 residues. Trimming at V came to 5 bases and at J to 4 bases, leaving 3 bases not matched to a gene. Germline V gene data show CDR1 as SGHTA and CDR2 as FQGNSA.

CDR3 DNA sequence: TGTGCCAGCAGTTTTCGACAGGGGGCTCGGGAGACCCAGTACTTC. The encoded protein is CASSFRQGARETQYF. The V and J genes are TRBV28 and TRBJ2-5; TRBD1 matches 10 bases. Germline V gene lookup returns CDR1 MDHEN and CDR2 SYDVKM. The CDR3 extends over 15 amino acids. The trim removed 3 bases at V and 5 bases at J, leaving 6 bases unmatched. Full variable domain (remainder filled in from reference TRBV28 and TRBJ2-5): DVKVTQSSRYLVKRTGEKVFLECVQDMDHENMFWYRQDPGLGLRLIYFSYDVKMKEKGDIPEGYSVSREKKERFSLILESASTNQTSMYLCASSFRQGARETQYFGPGTRLLVL.

DNA for the CDR3: TGCAGTGCTAGTAAGCGGGGGAACACCGGGGAGCTGTTTTTT. Its protein is CSASKRGNTGELFF. The rearrangement links TRBV20-1 to TRBJ2-2, with TRBD2 matching 7 bases. V dropped 3 bases and J dropped 1; count of bases not matched to a gene: 2. The CDR3 spans 14 residues. In germline, CDR1 is DFQATT, CDR2 SNEGSKA (reference sequence).

The CDR3 sequence is CASSEWGSGTDTQYF. For the CDR3, the DNA is TGCGCCAGCAGTGAGTGGGGTAGCGGCACAGATACGCAGTATTTT. This chain uses TRBV10-1 with TRBJ2-3; TRBD2 might be the D (5 bases). Germline-derived CDR1 and CDR2 are WNHNN and SYGVQD (reference sequence). With 1 base removed from V and 1 base from J, the gap between germline ends came to 9 bases. The CDR3 sequence is 15 residues long.

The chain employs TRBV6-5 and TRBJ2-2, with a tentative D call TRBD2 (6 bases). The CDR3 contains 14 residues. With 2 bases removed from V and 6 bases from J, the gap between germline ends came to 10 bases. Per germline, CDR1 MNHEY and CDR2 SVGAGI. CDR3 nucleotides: TGTGCCAGCAGTTACAGTGGGGGGTCCGGGGAGCTGTTTTTT. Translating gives CASSYSGGSGELFF.

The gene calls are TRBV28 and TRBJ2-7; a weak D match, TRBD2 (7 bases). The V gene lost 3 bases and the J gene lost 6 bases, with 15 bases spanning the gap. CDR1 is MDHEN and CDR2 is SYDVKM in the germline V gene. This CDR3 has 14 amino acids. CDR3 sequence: CASSFFAGEGEQYF. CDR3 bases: TGTGCCAGCAGTTTTTTCGCAGGGGAGGGCGAGCAGTACTTC.

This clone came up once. The CDR3 region is CAIGTAGGYEQYF. For the CDR3, the DNA is TGTGCCATCGGTACGGCAGGGGGCTACGAGCAGTACTTC. The chain carries TRBV10-3 and TRBJ2-7, with 7 bases identical to TRBD1. The CDR3 loop spans 13 amino acids. In germline, CDR1 is ENHRY, CDR2 SYGVKD. V lost 8 bases, J lost 3 bases, and 7 bases stayed unmatched.

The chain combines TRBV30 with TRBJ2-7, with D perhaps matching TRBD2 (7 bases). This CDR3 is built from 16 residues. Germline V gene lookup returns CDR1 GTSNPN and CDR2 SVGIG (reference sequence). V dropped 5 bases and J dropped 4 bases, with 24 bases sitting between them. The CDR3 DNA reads TGTGCCTGGGGGGGGGCTCCGGACAGAACTCCGTACGAGCAGTACTTC. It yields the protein CAWGGAPDRTPYEQYF.

CDR3 nucleotide sequence: TGTGCCAGCAGGACAGGGGGTATGAAGACCCAGTACTTC. Encoded protein: CASRTGGMKTQYF. The chain is built from TRBV25-1 and TRBJ2-5; 9 nucleotides match TRBD1. The germline V gene encodes CDR1 MGHDK and CDR2 SYGVNS. CDR3 length equals 13 residues. J was trimmed by 6 bases and V by 6 bases; bases with no gene match: 5.

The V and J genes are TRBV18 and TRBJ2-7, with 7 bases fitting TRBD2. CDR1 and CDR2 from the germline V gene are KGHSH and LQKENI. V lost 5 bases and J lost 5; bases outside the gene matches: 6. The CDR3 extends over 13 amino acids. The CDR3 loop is CASSTGLGNEQYF. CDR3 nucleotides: TGTGCCAGCTCAACAGGACTAGGAAACGAGCAGTACTTC.

The CDR3 reads CASSHDRELFF. As DNA, the CDR3 is TGTGCCAGCAGCCATGACAGGGAACTGTTTTTT. The chain carries TRBV3-1 (or the pseudogene TRBV3-2) and TRBJ1-4, with 7 bases lining up with TRBD1. J was trimmed by 12 bases and V by 3 bases; bases with no gene match: 1. Germline CDR1 reads LGHDT; CDR2 reads YNNKEL (reference sequence). The CDR3 extends over 11 amino acids.

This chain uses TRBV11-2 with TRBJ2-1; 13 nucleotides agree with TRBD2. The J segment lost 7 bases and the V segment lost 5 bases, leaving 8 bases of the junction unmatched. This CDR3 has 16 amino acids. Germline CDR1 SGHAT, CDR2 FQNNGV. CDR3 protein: CASSIRTSGRGNEQFF. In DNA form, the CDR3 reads TGTGCCAGCAGCATCCGGACTAGCGGGAGAGGAAATGAGCAGTTCTTC.

The CDR3 sequence is CAAGNTEAFF. The DNA of the CDR3 is TGTGCCGCCGGGAACACTGAAGCTTTCTTT. V gene TRBV10-3 combines with J gene TRBJ1-1; D is uncertain. The CDR3 loop spans 10 amino acids. V was pared by 11 bases and J by 1 base, with 5 bases between. Germline V CDR1 and CDR2: ENHRY, SYGVKD.

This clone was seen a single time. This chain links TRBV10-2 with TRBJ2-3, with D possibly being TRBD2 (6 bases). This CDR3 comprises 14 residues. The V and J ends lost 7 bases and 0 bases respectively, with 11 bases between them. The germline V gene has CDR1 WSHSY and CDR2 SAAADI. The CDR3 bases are TGCGCCAGCACCCTAGCGACTAGCACAGATACGCAGTATTTT. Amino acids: CASTLATSTDTQYF.

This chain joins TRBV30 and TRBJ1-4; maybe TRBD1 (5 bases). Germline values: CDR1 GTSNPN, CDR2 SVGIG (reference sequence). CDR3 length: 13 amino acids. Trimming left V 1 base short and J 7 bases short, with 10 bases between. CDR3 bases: TGTGCCTGGAGTGAGAAGGGGCCTGAAAAACTGTTTTTT. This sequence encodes CAWSEKGPEKLFF.

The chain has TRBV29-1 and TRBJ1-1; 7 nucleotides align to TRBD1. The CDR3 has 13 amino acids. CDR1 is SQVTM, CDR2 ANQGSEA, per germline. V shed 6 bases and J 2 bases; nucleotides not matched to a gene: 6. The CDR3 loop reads CSVRQGGNTEAFF. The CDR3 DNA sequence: TGCAGCGTGAGACAGGGCGGAAACACTGAAGCTTTCTTT.

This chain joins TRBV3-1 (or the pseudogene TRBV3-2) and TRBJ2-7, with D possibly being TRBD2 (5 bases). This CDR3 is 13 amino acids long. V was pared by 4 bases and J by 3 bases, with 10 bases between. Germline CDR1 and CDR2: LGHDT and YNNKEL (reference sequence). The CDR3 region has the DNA TGTGCCAGCAGCCTCATTGGGAGCTACGAGCAGTACTTC. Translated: CASSLIGSYEQYF.

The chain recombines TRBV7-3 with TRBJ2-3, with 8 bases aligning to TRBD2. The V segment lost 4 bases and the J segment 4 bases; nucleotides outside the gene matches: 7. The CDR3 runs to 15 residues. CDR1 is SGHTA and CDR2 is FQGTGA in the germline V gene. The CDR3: CASSSAGVNADTQYF. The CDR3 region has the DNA TGTGCCAGCAGCTCAGCGGGAGTTAATGCAGATACGCAGTATTTT.

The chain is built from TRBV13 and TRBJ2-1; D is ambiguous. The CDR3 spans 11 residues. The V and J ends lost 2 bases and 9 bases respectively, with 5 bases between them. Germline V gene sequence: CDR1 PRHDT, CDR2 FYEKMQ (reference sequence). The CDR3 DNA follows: TGTGCCAGCAGCTTATTCGGTGAGCAGTTCTTC. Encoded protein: CASSLFGEQFF.

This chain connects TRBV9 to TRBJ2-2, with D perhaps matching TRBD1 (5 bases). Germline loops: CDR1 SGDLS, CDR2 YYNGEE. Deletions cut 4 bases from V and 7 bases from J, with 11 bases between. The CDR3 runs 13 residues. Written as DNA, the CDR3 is TGTGCCAGCAGCACCTCTAGGGGCGGGGAGCTGTTTTTT. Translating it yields CASSTSRGGELFF.

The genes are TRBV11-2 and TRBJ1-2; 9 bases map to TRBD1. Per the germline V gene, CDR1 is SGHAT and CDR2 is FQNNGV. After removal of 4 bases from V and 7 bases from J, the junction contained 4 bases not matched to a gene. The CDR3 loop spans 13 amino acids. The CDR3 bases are TGTGCCAGCAGCTGGGGACAGGGAGGTGGCTACACCTTC. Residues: CASSWGQGGGYTF.

The CDR3: CASSERQGGAQPQHF. The CDR3 nucleotides read TGTGCCAGCAGTGAAAGACAGGGTGGGGCGCAGCCCCAGCATTTT. This chain links TRBV2 with TRBJ1-5, with TRBD1 matching 7 bases. CDR1 is SNHLY and CDR2 is FYNNEI in the germline V gene. The CDR3 extends over 15 amino acids. J lost 7 bases, V lost 2 bases, and 8 bases had no gene match.

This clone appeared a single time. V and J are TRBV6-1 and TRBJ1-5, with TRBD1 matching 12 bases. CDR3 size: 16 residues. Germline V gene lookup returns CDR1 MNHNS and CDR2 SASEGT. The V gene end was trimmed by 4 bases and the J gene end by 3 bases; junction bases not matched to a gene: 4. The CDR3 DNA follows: TGTGCCAGCAGTGGCCGGGACAGGGGGCTCAATCAGCCCCAGCATTTT. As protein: CASSGRDRGLNQPQHF.

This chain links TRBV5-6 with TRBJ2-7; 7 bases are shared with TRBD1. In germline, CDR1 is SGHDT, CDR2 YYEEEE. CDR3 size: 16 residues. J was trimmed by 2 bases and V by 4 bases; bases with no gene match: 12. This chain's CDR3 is CASSIQGQAVAYEQYF. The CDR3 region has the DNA TGTGCCAGCAGCATTCAAGGACAGGCCGTAGCCTACGAGCAGTACTTC. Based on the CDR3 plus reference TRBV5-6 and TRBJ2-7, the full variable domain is DAGVTQSPTHLIKTRGQQVTLRCSPKSGHDTVSWYQQALGQGPQFIFQYYEEEERQRGNFPDRFSGHQFPNYSSELNVNALLLGDSALYLCASSIQGQAVAYEQYFGPGTRLTVT.

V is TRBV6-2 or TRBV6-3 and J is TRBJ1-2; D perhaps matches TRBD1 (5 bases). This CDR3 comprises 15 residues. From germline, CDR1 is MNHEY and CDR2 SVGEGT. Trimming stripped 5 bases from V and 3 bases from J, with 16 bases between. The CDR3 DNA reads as TGTGCCAGCAGTCCACGGGGGAGGCGGTACTATGGCTACACCTTC. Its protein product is CASSPRGRRYYGYTF.

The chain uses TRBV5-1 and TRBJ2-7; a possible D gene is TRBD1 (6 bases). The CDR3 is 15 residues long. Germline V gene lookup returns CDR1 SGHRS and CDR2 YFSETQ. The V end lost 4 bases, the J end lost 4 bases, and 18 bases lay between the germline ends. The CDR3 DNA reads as TGCGCCAGCAGCCCTTCCTCTACCCAGGGGTACGAGCAGTACTTC. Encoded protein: CASSPSSTQGYEQYF.

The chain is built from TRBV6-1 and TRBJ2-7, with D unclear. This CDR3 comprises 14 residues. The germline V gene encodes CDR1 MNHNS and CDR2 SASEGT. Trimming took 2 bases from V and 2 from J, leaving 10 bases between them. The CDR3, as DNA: TGTGCCAGCAGTGAATATCACAGTGCCTACGAGCAGTACTTC. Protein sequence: CASSEYHSAYEQYF.

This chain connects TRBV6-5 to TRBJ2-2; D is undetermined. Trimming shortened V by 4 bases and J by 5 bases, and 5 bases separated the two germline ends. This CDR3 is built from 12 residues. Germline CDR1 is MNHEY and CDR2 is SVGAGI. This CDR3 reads CASSFGTGELFF. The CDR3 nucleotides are TGTGCCAGCAGTTTCGGGACCGGGGAGCTGTTTTTT.

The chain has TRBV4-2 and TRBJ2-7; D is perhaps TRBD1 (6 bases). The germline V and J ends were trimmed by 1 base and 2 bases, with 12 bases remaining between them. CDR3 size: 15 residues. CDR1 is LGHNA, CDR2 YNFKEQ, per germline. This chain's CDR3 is CASSQVTGGAYEQYF. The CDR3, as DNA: TGTGCCAGCAGCCAAGTGACAGGCGGAGCCTACGAGCAGTACTTC.